This T cell receptor (beta chain) appears in the sequencing data of a study of cytomegalovirus exposure and HLA in healthy donors. The PCR had 60 Vbeta and 13 Jbeta primers. The protocol was immunoSEQ multiplex PCR, while the TCRdb copy is restricted to in-frame clones and leaves out a portion. The table has tens of thousands of clones, about four fifths seen once. This sequence was found in a man between 18 and 29 years old in good health and CMV-seropositive. Material: PBMCs.

This CDR3 reads CASSFQGLGANVLTF. Here the CDR3 DNA reads TGTGCCAGCAGCTTTCAGGGGTTGGGGGCCAACGTCCTGACTTTC. The chain combines TRBV7-2 with TRBJ2-6; D may be TRBD1 (6 bases). Germline assignment: CDR1 SGHTA and CDR2 FQGNSA. CDR3 length equals 15 residues. Deletions cut 3 bases from V and 4 bases from J, with 10 bases between.